Presented here are 11 T cell receptor beta chains from one specimen sequenced in a study of shared clonotypes between healthy human individuals. Sequencing was performed with immunoSEQ multiplex PCR; in TCRdb, only in-frame clones are kept and a portion is missing. The sample has about 680,000 clones, 73% seen once. The specimen sequenced was memory CD4+ T cells sorted from blood. Described subset: CD45RA-negative fraction. The receptors here all came from a woman in her 30s in good health.

Concerning this clone itself: The same CDR3 can be traced to other DNA sequences in this sample. The V gene is TRBV11-2, the J gene TRBJ2-1, with TRBD2 matching 9 bases. Unmatched junction bases numbered 2, after V lost 4 bases and J lost 4 bases. Germline V lookup: CDR1 SGHAT, CDR2 FQNNGV. CDR3 length: 14 residues. The CDR3 is CASSSAGGYNEQFF. CDR3 coding DNA: TGTGCCAGCAGCTCAGCGGGAGGATACAATGAGCAGTTCTTC. The full variable domain, its missing parts supplied by reference TRBV11-2 and TRBJ2-1, is EAGVAQSPRYKIIEKRQSVAFWCNPISGHATLYWYQQILGQGPKLLIQFQNNGVVDDSQLPKDRFSAERLKGVDSTLKIQPAKLEDSAVYLCASSSAGGYNEQFFGPGTRLTVL.

This chain connects TRBV2 to TRBJ2-7; TRBD1 aligns across 11 bases. Germline CDR1 and CDR2: SNHLY and FYNNEI. V shed 7 bases and J 7 bases; nucleotides not matched to a gene: 3. This CDR3 region has 12 residues. CDR3 in DNA: TGTGCCAGCATGGGACAGGGGGATGAGCAGTACTTC. It yields the protein CASMGQGDEQYF.

This clone showed up just a few times. The rearrangement joins TRBV5-1 to TRBJ2-3; 7 nucleotides match TRBD2. Germline V gene sequence: CDR1 SGHRS, CDR2 YFSETQ. With 3 bases clipped from V and 2 bases from J, the junction kept 3 bases outside the gene matches. CDR3 length equals 14 residues. CDR3 in DNA: TGCGCCAGCAGCTGGGGGACTATCACAGATACGCAGTATTTT. It translates to CASSWGTITDTQYF.

A single count supports this clone. The junction and the germline gene differ at one end; a read error may be behind it. CDR3 DNA sequence: TGTGCCAGCAGCTTATGGGGTTGGGGGAACTCCGGGGAGCTGTTTTTT. Amino acid sequence: CASSLWGWGNSGELFF. The chain links TRBV7-2 to TRBJ2-2, with D perhaps being TRBD1 or TRBD2 (5 bases each). Germline values: CDR1 SGHTA, CDR2 FQGNSA. This CDR3 has 16 residues. Together with reference TRBV7-2 and TRBJ2-2, the CDR3 gives the full variable domain: GAGVSQSPSNKVTEKGKDVELRCDPISGHTALYWYRQSLGQGLEFLIYFQGNSAPDKSGLPSDRFSAERTGGSVSTLTIQRTQQEDSAVYLCASSLWGWGNSGELFFGEGSRLTVL.

The CDR3 reads CASTRDRGYEQYF. The CDR3, as DNA: TGTGCCAGCACCCGGGACAGGGGCTACGAGCAGTACTTC. V is TRBV6-6 and J is TRBJ2-7, with TRBD1 matching 10 bases. Trimming removed 7 bases from V and 3 bases from J; junction bases left unmatched: 3. The CDR3 has 13 amino acids. Germline CDR1 and CDR2: MNHNY and SVGAGI (reference sequence).

The chain links TRBV18 to TRBJ1-3, with D unclear. Germline CDR1 reads KGHSH; CDR2 reads LQKENI. This CDR3 comprises 16 residues. V lost 5 bases to trimming and J lost 0 bases, with 14 bases between them. The CDR3 sequence is CASSEFAGDSGNTIYF. CDR3 coding DNA: TGTGCCAGCTCAGAGTTTGCAGGAGACTCTGGAAACACCATATATTTT.

The V gene is TRBV2, the J gene TRBJ2-7, with D tentatively TRBD1 or TRBD2 (6 bases each). This CDR3 comprises 11 residues. Germline V lookup: CDR1 SNHLY, CDR2 FYNNEI. The CDR3 DNA sequence: TGTGCGATTGGGGGCGGAGGGGAGCAGTACTTC. Its translation: CAIGGGGEQYF.

This clone was counted between two and nine times. The rearrangement links TRBV7-6 to TRBJ2-1; 8 positions agree with TRBD1. V lost 2 bases to trimming and J lost 3 bases; unmatched junction nucleotides: 12. Germline values: CDR1 SGHVS, CDR2 FNYEAQ. The CDR3 is made up of 18 amino acids. The CDR3 loop is CASSLLPSAGGSYNEQFF. The CDR3, as DNA: TGTGCCAGCAGCTTACTACCATCGGCAGGGGGCAGCTACAATGAGCAGTTCTTC.

V and J are TRBV2 and TRBJ1-1, with D unresolved. V lost 7 bases, J lost 0 bases, and 12 bases lay in between. Germline V gene sequence: CDR1 SNHLY, CDR2 FYNNEI. The CDR3 sequence is 14 residues long. Here the CDR3 DNA reads TGTGCCAGCAAACGGACGGTAGTGAACACTGAAGCTTTCTTT. Its translation: CASKRTVVNTEAFF.

This rearrangement joins TRBV7-2 to TRBJ2-7; 10 bases map to TRBD2. The trim removed 5 bases at V and 6 bases at J, leaving 10 bases unmatched. Germline loops: CDR1 SGHTA, CDR2 FQGNSA. This CDR3 is 15 amino acids long. CDR3 nucleotide sequence: TGTGCCAGCAGCCCGCTAGCGGGGGTGTCGGGCGAGCAGTACTTC. Its protein product is CASSPLAGVSGEQYF. Variable domain in full (rest from reference TRBV7-2 and TRBJ2-7): GAGVSQSPSNKVTEKGKDVELRCDPISGHTALYWYRQSLGQGLEFLIYFQGNSAPDKSGLPSDRFSAERTGGSVSTLTIQRTQQEDSAVYLCASSPLAGVSGEQYFGPGTRLTVT.

This clone was found once. The rearrangement links TRBV10-3 to TRBJ1-2, with a tentative D call TRBD1 (6 bases). Germline lookup yields CDR1 ENHRY and CDR2 SYGVKD. CDR3 length: 14 amino acids. Trimming removed 6 bases from V and 4 bases from J, with 15 bases in between. The CDR3 DNA reads TGTGCCATCAGACCCCGGGACACGGCCTATGGCTACACCTTC. Amino acids: CAIRPRDTAYGYTF.